A single sample gave rise to the 17 T cell receptor beta chains below, sequenced in a study of blood T cell repertoires in COVID-19. Profiled with immunoSEQ multiplex PCR; TCRdb holds only in-frame clones, not every one. The sample has under 350,000 clones; more than 90% are singletons. Material: PBMCs or T cells enriched from blood (not recorded which). The receptors shown here come from a man between 60 and 75 years old who had recovered from COVID-19.

The J gene is TRBJ2-7, the V gene TRBV27; D is uncertain. This CDR3 contains 14 residues. Germline V gene data show CDR1 as MNHEY and CDR2 as SMNVEV (reference sequence). Between the trimmed V and J ends, which lost 5 bases and 6 bases, there was a span of 17 bases. CDR3 nucleotides: TGTGCCAGCAGTCAGAGACAATCGACCCTCGAGCAGTACTTC. Protein: CASSQRQSTLEQYF.

V gene TRBV5-6 combines with J gene TRBJ1-2; no firm D call. CDR1 SGHDT and CDR2 YYEEEE come from the germline V gene. Trimming took off 0 bases at V and 3 bases at J, with 12 bases between the two ends. CDR3 length equals 15 residues. The CDR3 region has the DNA TGTGCCAGCAGCTTGGGCCAACGAGATCACTATGGCTACACCTTC. Translated, it gives CASSLGQRDHYGYTF.

This sequence joins TRBV7-9 and TRBJ1-3; D remains unclear. The CDR3 has 14 amino acids. Germline V gene lookup returns CDR1 SEHNR and CDR2 FQNEAQ (reference sequence). The V and J ends lost 5 bases and 0 bases respectively, with 8 bases between them. The CDR3 DNA is TGTGCCAGCAGCCAGACTGCCTCTGGAAACACCATATATTTT. This sequence encodes CASSQTASGNTIYF.

The chain employs TRBV6-2 or TRBV6-3 and TRBJ2-7, with D perhaps matching TRBD2 (6 bases). CDR1 is MNHEY, CDR2 SVGEGT, per germline. V lost 8 bases and J lost 2, with 28 bases in between. The length of the CDR3 is 18 residues. The CDR3: CASRHPGGPKARPYEQYF. CDR3 bases: TGTGCCAGCCGCCATCCCGGGGGACCGAAGGCCCGTCCCTACGAGCAGTACTTC.

This clone was picked up one time. DNA for the CDR3: TGTGCCAGCAGCTTAGGACAGGGGGTCTACAATGAGCAGTTCTTC. Translating gives CASSLGQGVYNEQFF. The chain recombines TRBV7-9 with TRBJ2-1, with 9 nucleotides matching TRBD1. The CDR3 has 15 residues. Germline V gene lookup returns CDR1 SEHNR and CDR2 FQNEAQ (reference sequence). Trimming at V came to 1 base and at J to 3 bases, leaving 1 base not matched to a gene.

The V and J genes are TRBV14 and TRBJ1-2; D may be TRBD1 (5 bases). V lost 0 bases to trimming and J lost 3 bases, with 11 bases between them. This CDR3 is 15 amino acids long. CDR1 is SGHDN and CDR2 is FVKESK in the germline V gene. The chain's CDR3 is CASSQEPQGDYGYTF. The CDR3 region has the DNA TGTGCCAGCAGCCAAGAACCCCAGGGCGACTATGGCTACACCTTC.

Written as DNA, the CDR3 is TGTGCCAGCAGCTTAGTTAGTGTGGCGGGCGGGACCCGAAGCTACGAGCAGTACTTC. Its protein is CASSLVSVAGGTRSYEQYF. The rearrangement uses TRBV7-6 and TRBJ2-7; tentative D call: TRBD2 (6 bases). The germline V gene has CDR1 SGHVS and CDR2 FNYEAQ. The V end lost 1 base, the J end lost 3 bases, and 25 bases lay between the germline ends. There are 19 residues in the CDR3.

V usage is TRBV30 and J usage is TRBJ1-1, with a tentative D call TRBD1 (6 bases). The germline V gene has CDR1 GTSNPN and CDR2 SVGIG (reference sequence). Trimming shortened V by 4 bases and J by 0 bases, and 12 bases separated the two germline ends. The CDR3 extends over 14 amino acids. The CDR3 nucleotides are TGTGCCTGGATTGGGGGCAGCTTGAACACTGAAGCTTTCTTT. It yields the protein CAWIGGSLNTEAFF.

The J gene is TRBJ2-1, the V gene TRBV7-2, with unresolved D. In germline, CDR1 is SGHTA, CDR2 FQGNSA. This CDR3 has 15 residues. V was cut by 3 bases and J by 6 bases, with 15 bases left in between. The CDR3 DNA sequence: TGTGCCAGCAGCTTGAACCCGGGTCATGTCAATGAGCAGTTCTTC. Encoded protein: CASSLNPGHVNEQFF.

The genes are TRBV30 and TRBJ1-6; D possibly corresponds to TRBD1 (6 bases). CDR3 length: 13 amino acids. CDR1 and CDR2 from the germline V gene are GTSNPN and SVGIG (reference sequence). The V end was cut by 5 bases, the J end by 7 bases, with 12 bases between. CDR3 coding DNA: TGTGCCTGGGTGACAGGATCAAATTCACCCCTCCACTTT. It translates to CAWVTGSNSPLHF.

The chain employs TRBV11-1 and TRBJ2-3; D gene unclear. The CDR3 runs 15 residues. Germline loops: CDR1 SGHAT, CDR2 FQDESV (reference sequence). V was shortened by 3 bases and J by 0 bases, with 10 bases between the two germline ends. CDR3 loop: CASSLAERSTDTQYF. CDR3 in DNA: TGTGCCAGCAGCTTGGCGGAGAGAAGCACAGATACGCAGTATTTT.

V usage is TRBV19 and J usage is TRBJ2-2, with 10 bases lining up with TRBD1. This CDR3 spans 14 amino acids. With V trimmed by 7 bases and J by 4 bases, 3 bases remained unmatched. Per germline, CDR1 LNHDA and CDR2 SQIVND (reference sequence). CDR3 DNA sequence: TGTGCCAGTATGGACAGGGGGATCACCGGGGAGCTGTTTTTT. It codes for CASMDRGITGELFF.

This chain joins TRBV30 and TRBJ1-1; a weak D match, TRBD1 (5 bases). The V and J ends lost 2 bases and 1 base respectively, with 14 bases between them. Per the germline V gene, CDR1 is GTSNPN and CDR2 is SVGIG (reference sequence). The CDR3 consists of 15 residues. Here the CDR3 DNA reads TGTGCCTGGAGTAGGTTCGGACAAGCGAACACTGAAGCTTTCTTT. This translates into CAWSRFGQANTEAFF.

The V gene is TRBV6-1, the J gene TRBJ1-5, with D perhaps TRBD1 (6 bases). Germline loops: CDR1 MNHNS, CDR2 SASEGT. V was cut by 4 bases and J by 3 bases, with 16 bases left in between. The CDR3 is 16 amino acids. The CDR3 protein is CASSGRDTLPNQPQHF. CDR3 bases: TGTGCCAGCAGTGGTAGGGACACCCTCCCCAATCAGCCCCAGCATTTT.

J is TRBJ2-2 and V is TRBV7-2; 12 bases line up with TRBD2. CDR3 length: 16 amino acids. V trimming: 2 bases; J trimming: 7 bases; junction bases outside the gene matches: 5. The germline gives CDR1 SGHTA, CDR2 FQGNSA. The CDR3 sequence: CASSLILAGGHGELFF. The CDR3 nucleotides read TGTGCCAGCAGCTTAATTCTAGCGGGGGGGCACGGGGAGCTGTTTTTT.

The DNA for the CDR3 is TGTGCCAGCTCACTCGCCGGGACTAGCGGCACAGATACGCAGTATTTT. It translates to CASSLAGTSGTDTQYF. This chain uses TRBV18 with TRBJ2-3; 10 bases are a match to TRBD2. CDR3 length equals 16 residues. Germline V gene sequence: CDR1 KGHSH, CDR2 LQKENI. Unmatched junction bases numbered 5, after V lost 4 bases and J lost 1 base.

The chain combines TRBV30 with TRBJ2-7; tentative D call: TRBD1 (6 bases). Trimming took 6 bases from V and 4 from J, leaving 13 bases between them. The CDR3 sequence is 12 residues long. The germline V gene has CDR1 GTSNPN and CDR2 SVGIG (reference sequence). The CDR3 bases are TGTGCCTGTACAGGGTTTTTTTACGAGCAGTACTTC. Its protein product is CACTGFFYEQYF.